This T cell receptor (beta chain) was captured in a study of CD8+CD57+ T cells in acquired aplastic anemia. Study details: DNA recovered from sorted CD4+ and CD8+ cells had a mean of around 3.3 ug. Overall study findings and caveats: Between the patient and control groups, CD8+ Simpson's diversity did not differ significantly. The study identified under 30 CD8+ CDR3 sequences shared by patients and controls.

This clonotype was found a few times. Its target is unknown. Flow cytometry had shown expanded CD8+CD57+ cells in the patients chosen for sequencing. Blood was sampled before the patients had received any therapy. Germline V gene sequence: CDR1 DFQATT, CDR2 SNEGSKA (reference sequence). V gave up 3 bases and J gave up 1 base; unmatched junction bases: 9. The CDR3 totals 16 residues. Profiling of TCR beta VDJ combinations and CDR3 sequences used genomic DNA as template. TCRdb used MiXCR to reprocess the reads, holding one entry per CDR3 protein. The sample yields about 470,000 distinct CDR3 sequences, over 25% seen once.

The source of this sequence is a human donor with aplastic anemia. Sequencing was carried out using sorted CD4+, CD8+, or CD8+CD57+ T cells (not recorded which) from PBMCs. V is TRBV20-1 and J is TRBJ2-1, with TRBD2 matching over 7 bases. CDR3 DNA: TGCAGTGCTAGGGGAGGGTTTGGAACATCCTACAATGAGCAGTTCTTC. This codes for CSARGGFGTSYNEQFF.